The clone carrying this T cell receptor beta chain appeared many times. The antigen is undetermined. This sample is part of a study of identical twins. Study observations and caveats: Partly confounded zero-insertion analyses could result from invariant MAIT and iNKT cells. There was an excess of low generation probability in the out-of-frame alpha sequences that twins shared.

V gave up 6 bases and J gave up 5 bases, with 10 bases separating them. CDR3 size: 12 residues. Each CDR3 protein gets one entry after TCRdb re-called the 5' RACE reads with MiXCR. The data contain 520,000 or so distinct CDR3 sequences, roughly a fifth of them seen just once; the ten biggest clones take up under 0.95%. These sequences were also reported in another study, on T cells expressing NK-cell markers. That source adds: CD3+CD56+NKG2C+, CD3+CD56+NKG2C- and CD3+CD56-NKG2C+ T cells, once sorted, supplied the TCR beta repertoires. What restricted sorting to alpha-beta TCR T cells in several experiments was an anti-gamma-delta TCR antibody.

The V gene is TRBV12-3 or TRBV12-4, the J gene TRBJ2-5, with D perhaps TRBD2 (5 bases). This receptor was obtained from a woman younger than 30 in good health. Sequenced input: CD4+ T cells sorted from blood. The CDR3 DNA is TGTGCCAGCAGCCTCGGGGTGGAGACCCAGTACTTC. This encodes CASSLGVETQYF.